The present TCR beta chain was sequenced within a study of cytomegalovirus exposure and HLA in healthy donors. Findings of the study overall: Published work reported that the classifier diagnosed cytomegalovirus status with high specificity and sensitivity.

Regarding this clone: Its matching antigen is unknown.

The PCR made use of 60 Vbeta and 13 Jbeta primers. Authors' analysis steps: As a later analysis found, there were 60 million to 90 million unique TCR beta chains, of which roughly 11 million were shared. Measured with immunoSEQ multiplex PCR; TCRdb has only the in-frame clones, and not every one. Clone size and V and J calls were adopted from that table, with D and trimming inferred from the DNA. The sample carries about 160,000 clones, approximately 81% recorded once. Although they were nominally healthy when sampled, donors likely had unrecorded immune exposures. The sequencing sample was made of PBMCs. The TCR was taken from a woman between 18 and 29 years old in good health and CMV-seronegative.

Here the CDR3 reads CASVGPSGRGRCPSYNEQFF. DNA of the CDR3: TGTGCCAGCGTCGGCCCTAGCGGTCGGGGACGTTGTCCCTCCTACAATGAGCAGTTCTTC. V gene TRBV7-3 combines with J gene TRBJ2-1; 7 nucleotides align to TRBD2. The germline V gene encodes CDR1 SGHTA and CDR2 FQGTGA. The CDR3 sequence is 20 residues long. Trimming took 8 bases from V and 0 from J; bases not matched to a gene: 22.